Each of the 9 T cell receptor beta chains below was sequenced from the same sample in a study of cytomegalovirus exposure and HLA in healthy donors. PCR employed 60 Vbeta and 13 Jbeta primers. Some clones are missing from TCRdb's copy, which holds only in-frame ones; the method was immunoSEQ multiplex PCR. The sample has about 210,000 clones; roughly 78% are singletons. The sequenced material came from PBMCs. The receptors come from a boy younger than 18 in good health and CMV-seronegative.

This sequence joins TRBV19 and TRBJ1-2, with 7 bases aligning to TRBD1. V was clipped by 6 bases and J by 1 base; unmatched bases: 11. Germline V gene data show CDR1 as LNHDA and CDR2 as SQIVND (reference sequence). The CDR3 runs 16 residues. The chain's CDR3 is CASSEAGTAFNYGYTF. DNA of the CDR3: TGTGCCAGTAGCGAAGCCGGGACAGCTTTTAACTATGGCTACACCTTC.

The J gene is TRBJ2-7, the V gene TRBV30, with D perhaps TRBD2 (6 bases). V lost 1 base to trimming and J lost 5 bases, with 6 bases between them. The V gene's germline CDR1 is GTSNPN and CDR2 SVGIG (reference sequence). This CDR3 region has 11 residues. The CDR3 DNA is TGTGCCTGGAGTGGGGGGGACGAGCAGTACTTC. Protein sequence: CAWSGGDEQYF.

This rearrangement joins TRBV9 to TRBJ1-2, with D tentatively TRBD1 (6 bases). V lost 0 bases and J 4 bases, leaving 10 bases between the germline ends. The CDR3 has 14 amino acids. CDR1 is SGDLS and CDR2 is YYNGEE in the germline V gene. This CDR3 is CASSVAGQFYGYTF. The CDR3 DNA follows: TGTGCCAGCAGCGTAGCCGGACAGTTCTATGGCTACACCTTC.

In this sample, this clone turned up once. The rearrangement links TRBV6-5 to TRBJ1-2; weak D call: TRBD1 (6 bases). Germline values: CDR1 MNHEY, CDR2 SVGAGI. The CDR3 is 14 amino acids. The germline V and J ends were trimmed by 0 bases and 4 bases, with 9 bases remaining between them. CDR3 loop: CASSYSGGSYGYTF. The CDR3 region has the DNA TGTGCCAGCAGTTACTCAGGGGGTTCCTATGGCTACACCTTC.

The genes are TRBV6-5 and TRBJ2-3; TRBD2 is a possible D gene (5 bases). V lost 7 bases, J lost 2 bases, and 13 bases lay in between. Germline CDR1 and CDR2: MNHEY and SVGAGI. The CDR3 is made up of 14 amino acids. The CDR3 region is CASKQRTTTDTQYF. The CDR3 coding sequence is TGTGCCAGCAAGCAGCGGACGACCACAGATACGCAGTATTTT.

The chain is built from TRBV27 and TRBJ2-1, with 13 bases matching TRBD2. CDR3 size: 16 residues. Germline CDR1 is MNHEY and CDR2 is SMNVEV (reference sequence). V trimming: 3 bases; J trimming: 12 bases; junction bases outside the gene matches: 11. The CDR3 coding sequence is TGTGCCAGCAGTTTCGCCCCGGGACTAGCGGGGCGCAGGCAGTTCTTC. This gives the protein CASSFAPGLAGRRQFF.

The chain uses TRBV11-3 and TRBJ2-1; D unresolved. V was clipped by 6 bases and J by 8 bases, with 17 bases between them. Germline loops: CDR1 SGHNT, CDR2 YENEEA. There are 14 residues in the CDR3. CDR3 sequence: CASSNLSRVHEQFF. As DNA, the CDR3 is TGTGCCAGCAGTAATCTTAGTAGAGTACATGAGCAGTTCTTC.

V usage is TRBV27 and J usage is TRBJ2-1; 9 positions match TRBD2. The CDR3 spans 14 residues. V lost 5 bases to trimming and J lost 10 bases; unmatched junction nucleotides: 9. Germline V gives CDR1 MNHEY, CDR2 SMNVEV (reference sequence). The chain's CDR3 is CASSVIAGVREQFF. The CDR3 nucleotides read TGTGCCAGCAGTGTTATAGCGGGGGTACGGGAGCAGTTCTTC.

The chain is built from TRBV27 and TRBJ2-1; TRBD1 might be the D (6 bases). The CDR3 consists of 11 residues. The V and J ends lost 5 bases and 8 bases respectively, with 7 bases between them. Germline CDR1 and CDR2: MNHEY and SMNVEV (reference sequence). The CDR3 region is CASSRGYEQFF. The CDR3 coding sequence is TGTGCCAGCAGTAGGGGGTATGAGCAGTTCTTC.